The rows below give T cell receptor beta chains drawn from one sample of a study of CD8 T cells in Susac syndrome. TCRdb re-called the immunoSEQ multiplex PCR reads with MiXCR, one entry per CDR3 protein. The sample lists about 66,000 distinct CDR3 sequences; 85% to 95% were seen once. The sequenced sample consisted of CD8+ T cells from PBMCs. The receptors originated from a human donor with multiple sclerosis. The CDR3 runs from the conserved cysteine through the conserved F or W. Each record gives: V gene, J gene, clone size, D gene, CDR3 protein, CDR3 DNA. The D gene is left open where the match is weak. Clone sizes are given selectively: once, few, many, or a class where the clone is expanded.

TRBV3-1	TRBJ2-5	.	TRBD1	CASSQDSFGDRDQETQYF	TGTGCCAGCAGCCAAGATAGTTTCGGAGACAGGGACCAAGAGACCCAGTACTTC
TRBV4-3	TRBJ1-2	.	.	CASSQGSTADLYGYTF	TGCGCCAGCAGCCAAGGGAGTACGGCAGACCTATATGGCTACACCTTC
TRBV1	TRBJ1-2	.	.	CTSSQGTGCYGYTF	TGCACCAGCAGCCAAGGGACAGGCTGCTATGGCTACACCTTC
TRBV9	TRBJ2-7	.	TRBD2	CASSVGTSGYEQYF	TGTGCCAGCAGCGTAGGGACTAGCGGCTACGAGCAGTACTTC
TRBV20-1	TRBJ2-5	.	TRBD2	CSAPLAGGLQTQYF	TGCAGTGCTCCCCTAGCGGGGGGGCTGCAGACCCAGTACTTC
TRBV6-5	TRBJ2-1	.	.	CASSYQGPYNEQFF	TGTGCCAGCAGTTATCAGGGTCCCTACAATGAGCAGTTCTTC
TRBV7-2	TRBJ2-4	once	TRBD2	CASSLGGGASYF	TGTGCCAGCAGCTTAGGCGGGGGGGCGTCGTACTTC
TRBV27	TRBJ1-4	.	TRBD1	CASLGRGRDEKLFF	TGTGCCAGCCTTGGAAGGGGGCGGGATGAAAAACTGTTTTTT
TRBV29-1	TRBJ2-7	.	.	CSVLGSSRAQYF	TGCAGCGTTTTAGGGTCCAGTCGGGCGCAGTACTTC
TRBV7-6	TRBJ1-6	.	TRBD1	CASSLEGQGTSPLHF	TGTGCCAGCAGCTTAGAAGGACAGGGGACTTCACCCCTCCACTTT
TRBV3-1	TRBJ2-7	.	.	CASSLFDPGYEQYF	TGTGCCAGCAGCTTATTCGACCCCGGCTACGAGCAGTACTTC
TRBV7-2	TRBJ2-1	.	.	CASSLSRSSYNEQFF	TGTGCCAGCAGCTTATCCAGGAGCTCCTACAATGAGCAGTTCTTC
TRBV24-1	TRBJ2-2	once	TRBD1	CATSQGGANTGELFF	TGTGCCACCAGCCAAGGGGGCGCGAACACCGGGGAGCTGTTTTTT
TRBV14	TRBJ2-5	.	.	CASSGTYGTQYF	TGTGCCAGCAGCGGGACATACGGGACCCAGTACTTC
TRBV27	TRBJ1-1	.	.	CASSFQENTEAFF	TGTGCCAGCAGTTTCCAAGAGAACACTGAAGCTTTCTTT
TRBV15	TRBJ2-1	.	TRBD2	CATSKLAGTYNEQFF	TGTGCCACCAGCAAATTAGCGGGAACCTACAATGAGCAGTTCTTC
TRBV29-1	TRBJ1-1	.	.	CSVDSANTEAFF	TGCAGCGTTGACTCCGCGAACACTGAAGCTTTCTTT
TRBV15	TRBJ1-1	.	.	CATSRGSGTALEAFF	TGTGCCACCAGCAGAGGCTCGGGAACAGCACTTGAAGCTTTCTTT
TRBV7-9	TRBJ2-5	.	.	CASKVEEETQYF	TGTGCCAGCAAGGTTGAAGAAGAGACCCAGTACTTC
TRBV4-3	TRBJ2-1	.	.	CASSQERVRGFDEQFF	TGCGCCAGCAGCCAAGAGAGGGTCCGGGGGTTCGATGAGCAGTTCTTC
TRBV7-9	TRBJ2-3	.	TRBD2	CASSSYSGGETDTQYF	TGTGCCAGCAGCTCCTATAGCGGGGGGGAAACAGATACGCAGTATTTT
TRBV9	TRBJ2-3	.	.	CASTAWNQAGDTQYF	TGTGCCAGCACGGCATGGAATCAGGCGGGGGATACGCAGTATTTT
TRBV30	TRBJ2-7	.	TRBD1	CAWSKIAGTGDESRYF	TGTGCCTGGAGTAAAATTGCCGGGACAGGCGACGAGAGCAGGTACTTC
TRBV3-1	TRBJ2-1	.	.	CASSPFVGGGYEQFF	TGTGCCAGCAGCCCTTTCGTGGGAGGGGGCTATGAGCAGTTCTTC
TRBV7-2	TRBJ2-6	.	.	CASSLGSGPGANVLTF	TGTGCCAGCAGCTTAGGGAGCGGTCCTGGGGCCAACGTCCTGACTTTC
TRBV15	TRBJ2-1	.	.	CATSRPPGQEQFF	TGTGCCACCAGCAGACCCCCCGGACAGGAGCAGTTCTTC
TRBV7-3	TRBJ2-1	.	.	CASSSHPNEQFF	TGTGCCAGCAGCTCCCATCCGAATGAGCAGTTCTTC
TRBV9	TRBJ2-4	.	TRBD2	CASSLSGGAGNIQYF	TGTGCCAGCAGCCTTAGCGGGGGGGCCGGAAACATTCAGTACTTC
TRBV9	TRBJ2-3	.	TRBD2	CASSVDSGGTTDTQYF	TGTGCCAGCAGCGTAGACAGCGGGGGAACCACAGATACGCAGTATTTT
TRBV30	TRBJ2-2	.	.	CAWTLGLGTGELFF	TGTGCCTGGACCCTAGGCCTAGGCACCGGGGAGCTGTTTTTT
TRBV19	TRBJ1-6	once	TRBD1	CASSGTGGNSPLHF	TGTGCCAGTAGTGGGACAGGGGGGAATTCACCCCTCCACTTT
TRBV4-1	TRBJ1-1	.	.	CASSTQDGTEAFF	TGCGCCAGCAGCACCCAGGACGGCACTGAAGCTTTCTTT
TRBV5-4	TRBJ2-5	.	.	CASSLEEKETQYF	TGTGCCAGCAGCTTGGAGGAGAAAGAGACCCAGTACTTC
TRBV27	TRBJ1-5	.	TRBD1	CASSPDRGQPQHF	TGTGCCAGCAGTCCGGACAGGGGGCAGCCCCAGCATTTT
TRBV6-1	TRBJ1-1	.	TRBD1	CASSWTGVNTEAFF	TGTGCCAGCAGCTGGACAGGGGTGAACACTGAAGCTTTCTTT
TRBV12-3/TRBV12-4	TRBJ2-5	.	.	CASSPPEETQYF	TGTGCCAGCAGTCCACCCGAAGAGACCCAGTACTTC
TRBV5-5	TRBJ1-1	.	.	CASSPTGMAEAFF	TGTGCCAGCAGCCCGACAGGCATGGCTGAAGCTTTCTTT
TRBV7-8	TRBJ2-2	.	.	CASSLRDFTTGELFF	TGTGCCAGCAGCTTACGGGACTTCACTACCGGGGAGCTGTTTTTT
TRBV3-1	TRBJ2-7	.	TRBD2	CASSQEVTLAGENLAEQYF	TGTGCCAGCAGCCAAGAAGTCACACTAGCGGGGGAGAACCTTGCCGAGCAGTACTTC
TRBV5-4	TRBJ2-7	.	TRBD2	CASSLVAGAYEQYF	TGTGCCAGCAGCTTGGTAGCGGGGGCCTACGAGCAGTACTTC
TRBV7-3	TRBJ1-2	.	.	CASSVGRGDGYTF	TGTGCCAGCAGCGTTGGCAGGGGAGACGGCTACACCTTC
TRBV9	TRBJ2-1	.	.	CASSDGTNEQFF	TGTGCCAGCAGCGATGGGACTAATGAGCAGTTCTTC
TRBV7-9	TRBJ1-2	.	.	CASSSALESNYGYTF	TGTGCCAGCAGCTCTGCACTCGAGAGTAACTATGGCTACACCTTC
TRBV29-1	TRBJ2-3	.	TRBD1	CSVGRDSDTDTQYF	TGCAGCGTCGGTCGGGACAGCGACACAGATACGCAGTATTTT
TRBV7-2	TRBJ2-7	.	TRBD2	CASSSTTPTAGGPPYEQYF	TGTGCCAGCAGCTCCACTACCCCTACAGCGGGAGGGCCGCCCTACGAGCAGTACTTC
TRBV7-9	TRBJ2-2	.	.	CASSLPETVSTGELFF	TGTGCCAGCAGCTTACCGGAGACAGTCTCCACCGGGGAGCTGTTTTTT
TRBV6-1	TRBJ2-1	.	.	CASSVNNEQFF	TGTGCCAGCAGTGTAAACAATGAGCAGTTCTTC
TRBV20-1	TRBJ2-1	.	.	CSASVDSPYNEQFF	TGCAGTGCGTCCGTTGACAGCCCCTACAATGAGCAGTTCTTC
TRBV29-1	TRBJ1-2	.	.	CSVLLQGDYGYTF	TGCAGCGTGCTCCTACAGGGTGACTATGGCTACACCTTC